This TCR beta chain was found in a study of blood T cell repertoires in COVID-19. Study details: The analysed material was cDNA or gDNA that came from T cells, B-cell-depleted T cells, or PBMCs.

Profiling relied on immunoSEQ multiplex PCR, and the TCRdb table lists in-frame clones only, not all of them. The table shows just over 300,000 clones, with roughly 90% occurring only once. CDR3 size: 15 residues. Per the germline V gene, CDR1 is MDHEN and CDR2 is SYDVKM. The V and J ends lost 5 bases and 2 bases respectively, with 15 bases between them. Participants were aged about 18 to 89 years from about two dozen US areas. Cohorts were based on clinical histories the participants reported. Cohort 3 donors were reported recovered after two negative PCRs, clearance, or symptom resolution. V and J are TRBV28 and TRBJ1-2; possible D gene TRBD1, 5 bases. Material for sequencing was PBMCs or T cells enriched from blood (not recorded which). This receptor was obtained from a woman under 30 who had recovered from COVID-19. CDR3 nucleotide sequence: TGTGCCAGCAGTACTCGACAGATCAGAAACTATGGCTACACCTTC. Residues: CASSTRQIRNYGYTF.